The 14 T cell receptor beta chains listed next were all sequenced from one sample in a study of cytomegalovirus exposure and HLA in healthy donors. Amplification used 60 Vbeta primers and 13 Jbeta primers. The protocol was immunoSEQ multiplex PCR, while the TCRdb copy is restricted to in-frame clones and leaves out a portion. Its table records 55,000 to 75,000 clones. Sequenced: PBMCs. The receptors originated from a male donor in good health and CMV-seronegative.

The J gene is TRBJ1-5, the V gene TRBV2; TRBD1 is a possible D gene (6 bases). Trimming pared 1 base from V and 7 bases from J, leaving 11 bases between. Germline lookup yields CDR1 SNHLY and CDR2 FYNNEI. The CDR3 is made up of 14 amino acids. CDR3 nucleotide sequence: TGTGCCAGCAGTGAAGGGCAGGGGAGACAGCCCCAGCATTTT. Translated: CASSEGQGRQPQHF. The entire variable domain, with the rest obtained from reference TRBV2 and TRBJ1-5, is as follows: EPEVTQTPSHQVTQMGQEVILRCVPISNHLYFYWYRQILGQKVEFLVSFYNNEISEKSEIFDDQFSVERPDGSNFTLKIRSTKLEDSAMYFCASSEGQGRQPQHFGDGTRLSIL.

CDR3 DNA sequence: TGTGCCAGCAGCTACCCAGCGGGAGTAGGCGAGCAGTACTTC. This translates into CASSYPAGVGEQYF. V is TRBV7-8 and J is TRBJ2-7; 8 nucleotides agree with TRBD2. V was pared by 4 bases and J by 6 bases, with 8 bases of the junction left unmatched. The germline V gene has CDR1 SGHVS and CDR2 FQNEAQ. The CDR3 is 14 amino acids.

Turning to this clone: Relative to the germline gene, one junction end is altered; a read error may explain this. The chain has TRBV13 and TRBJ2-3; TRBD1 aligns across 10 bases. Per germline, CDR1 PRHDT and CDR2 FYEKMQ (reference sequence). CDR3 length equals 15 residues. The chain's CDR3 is CASSLGQGFTDKQYF. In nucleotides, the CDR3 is TGTGCCAGCAGCCTGGGACAGGGGTTCACAGATAAGCAGTATTTT.

The CDR3 sequence is CSVAGTGGSYEQYF. The CDR3 nucleotides read TGCAGCGTTGCCGGGACAGGTGGGTCCTACGAGCAGTACTTC. V usage is TRBV29-1 and J usage is TRBJ2-7; 8 bases match TRBD1. CDR3 length: 14 residues. V lost 4 bases and J lost 1; bases outside the gene matches: 6. CDR1 and CDR2 from the germline V gene are SQVTM and ANQGSEA.

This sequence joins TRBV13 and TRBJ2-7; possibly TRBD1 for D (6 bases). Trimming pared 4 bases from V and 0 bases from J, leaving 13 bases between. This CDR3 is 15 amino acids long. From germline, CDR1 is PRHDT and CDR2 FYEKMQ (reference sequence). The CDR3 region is CASSSTGSGSYEQYF. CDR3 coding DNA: TGTGCCAGCAGCTCGACAGGCTCCGGCTCCTACGAGCAGTACTTC.

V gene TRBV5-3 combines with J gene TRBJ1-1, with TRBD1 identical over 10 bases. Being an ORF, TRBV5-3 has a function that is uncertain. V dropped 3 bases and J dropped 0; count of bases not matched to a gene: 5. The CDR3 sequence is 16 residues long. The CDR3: CARSCDRGQMNTEAFF. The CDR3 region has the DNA TGTGCCAGAAGCTGTGACAGGGGGCAAATGAACACTGAAGCTTTCTTT.

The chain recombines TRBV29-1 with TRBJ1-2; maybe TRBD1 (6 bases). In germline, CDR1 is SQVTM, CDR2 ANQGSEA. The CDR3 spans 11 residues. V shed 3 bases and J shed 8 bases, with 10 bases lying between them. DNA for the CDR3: TGCAGCGTTGAGGGGGCGCGGGGCTACACCTTC. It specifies CSVEGARGYTF.

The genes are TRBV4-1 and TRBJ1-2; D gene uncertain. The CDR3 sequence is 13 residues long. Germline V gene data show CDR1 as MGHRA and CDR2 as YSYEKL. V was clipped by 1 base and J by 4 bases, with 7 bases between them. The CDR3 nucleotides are TGCGCCAGCAGCCAAGGCCTACCCTATGGCTACACCTTC. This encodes CASSQGLPYGYTF.

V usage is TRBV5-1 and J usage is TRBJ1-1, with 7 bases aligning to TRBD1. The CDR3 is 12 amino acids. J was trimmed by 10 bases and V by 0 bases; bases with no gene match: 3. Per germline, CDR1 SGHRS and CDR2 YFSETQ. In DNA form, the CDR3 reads TGCGCCAGCAGCTTGGAGAGGGGGCGAGCTTTCTTT. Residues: CASSLERGRAFF.

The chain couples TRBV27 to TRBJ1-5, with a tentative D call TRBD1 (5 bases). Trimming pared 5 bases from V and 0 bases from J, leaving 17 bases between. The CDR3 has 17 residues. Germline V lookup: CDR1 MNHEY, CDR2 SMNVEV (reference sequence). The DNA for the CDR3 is TGTGCCAGCAGTCCAACCCCCACAGGTATTAGCAATCAGCCCCAGCATTTT. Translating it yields CASSPTPTGISNQPQHF.

CDR3 in amino acids: CASSGGPGEQFF. Written as DNA, the CDR3 is TGTGCCAGCAGTGGGGGCCCCGGCGAGCAGTTCTTC. V is TRBV6-1 and J is TRBJ2-1; D is perhaps TRBD1 (5 bases). Germline CDR1 and CDR2: MNHNS and SASEGT. The CDR3 covers 12 residues. V dropped 4 bases and J dropped 10 bases, with 11 bases sitting between them.

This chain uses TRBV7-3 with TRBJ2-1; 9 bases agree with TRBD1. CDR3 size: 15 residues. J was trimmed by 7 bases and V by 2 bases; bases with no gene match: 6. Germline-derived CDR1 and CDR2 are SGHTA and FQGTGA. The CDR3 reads CASSLLGTGSNEQFF. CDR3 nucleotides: TGTGCCAGCAGCTTATTAGGGACAGGGTCTAATGAGCAGTTCTTC.

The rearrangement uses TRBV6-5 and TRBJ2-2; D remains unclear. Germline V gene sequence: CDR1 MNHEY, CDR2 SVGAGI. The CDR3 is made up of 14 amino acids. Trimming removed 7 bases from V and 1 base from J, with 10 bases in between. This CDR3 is CASKSRRNTGELFF. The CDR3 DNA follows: TGTGCCAGCAAGTCCAGGCGGAACACCGGGGAGCTGTTTTTT.

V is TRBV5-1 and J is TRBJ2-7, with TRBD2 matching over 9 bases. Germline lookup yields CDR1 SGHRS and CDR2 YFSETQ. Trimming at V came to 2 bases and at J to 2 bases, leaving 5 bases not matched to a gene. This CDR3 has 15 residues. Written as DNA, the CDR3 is TGCGCCAGCAGCTTATCCGCTAGCGGGACCTACGAGCAGTACTTC. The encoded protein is CASSLSASGTYEQYF.